This TCR beta chain was recorded in a study of CD8 T cells in ankylosing spondylitis. Study outcomes and limitations: Within ankylosing spondylitis blood, a TCR beta motif made up of under 10 highly homologous variants appeared to be characteristic.

The trim removed 5 bases at V and 3 bases at J, leaving 5 bases unmatched. The CDR3 contains 15 residues. Germline CDR1 and CDR2: SEHNR and FQNEAQ (reference sequence). In TCRdb, the 5' RACE reads were re-called with MiXCR into one record per CDR3 protein. The sample consists of 400,000 to 450,000 distinct CDR3 sequences, approximately 17% of them appearing once. This clonotype came up a few times. What it binds is not known. Sequencing was done on a sample of blood, either unsorted or a sorted T cell fraction (not recorded which). The receptor was derived from a male donor with ankylosing spondylitis. The chain links TRBV7-9 to TRBJ2-3; 10 nucleotides agree with TRBD2. The CDR3 nucleotides read TGTGCCAGCAGCACAAGCGGGAGGGGGACAGATACGCAGTATTTT. Translating it yields CASSTSGRGTDTQYF.